The clone carrying this T cell receptor (beta chain) showed up many times. Preparation of the TCRbeta library used unique molecular identifiers. MiXCR was run by TCRdb on the PCR reads, yielding one entry per CDR3 protein. The data show 440,000 or so distinct CDR3 sequences, over 40% seen once. This CDR3 has 15 amino acids. The V end lost 4 bases, the J end lost 0 bases, and 13 bases lay between the germline ends. The germline V gene encodes CDR1 LGHDT and CDR2 YNNKEL (reference sequence). The sample originates from a study of T-cell reconstitution after alpha-beta-depleted transplantation in children.

The chain uses TRBV3-1 and TRBJ2-7; D call uncertain. The sample was PBMCs, taken before TCRalphabeta/CD19-depleted stem cell transplant. The TCR comes from a girl aged 2 to 10 with aplastic anemia, due to receive a stem cell transplant. The CDR3 DNA is TGTGCCAGCAGCCCCACCCGGACCGACTCCTACGAGCAGTACTTC. Protein sequence: CASSPTRTDSYEQYF.